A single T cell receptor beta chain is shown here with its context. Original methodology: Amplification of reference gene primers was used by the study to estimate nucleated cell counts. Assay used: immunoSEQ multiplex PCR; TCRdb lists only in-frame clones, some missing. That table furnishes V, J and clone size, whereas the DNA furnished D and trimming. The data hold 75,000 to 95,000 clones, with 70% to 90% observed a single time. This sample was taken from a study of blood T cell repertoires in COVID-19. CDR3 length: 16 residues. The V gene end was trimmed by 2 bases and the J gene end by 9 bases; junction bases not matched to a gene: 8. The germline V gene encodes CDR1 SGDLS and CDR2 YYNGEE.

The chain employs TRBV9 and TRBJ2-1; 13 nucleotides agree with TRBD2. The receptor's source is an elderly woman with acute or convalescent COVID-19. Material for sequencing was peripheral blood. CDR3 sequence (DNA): TGTGCCAGCAGCGTGGCCGGGACTAGCGGGACGCGTGAGCAGTTCTTC. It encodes CASSVAGTSGTREQFF.